The clone carrying this TCR beta chain has just a few counts. This sample was taken from a study of T-cell reconstitution after alpha-beta-depleted transplantation in children. The length of the CDR3 is 15 residues. J was trimmed by 9 bases and V by 1 base; bases with no gene match: 11. Germline loops: CDR1 SEHNR, CDR2 FQNEAQ (reference sequence). TCRbeta library construction was performed incorporating unique molecular identifiers. In TCRdb, the PCR reads were re-called with MiXCR into one record per CDR3 protein. This sample has some 490,000 distinct CDR3 sequences; around an eighth occur once, and the top ten carry around 6%.

This sequence originates from a human donor who donated a stem cell graft to a child with combined immunodeficiency. The sequences come from PBMCs from the stem cell graft donor, collected from the stem cell graft. This chain links TRBV7-9 with TRBJ2-7, with TRBD2 matching over 8 bases. Here the CDR3 reads CASSLGSAGGAVQYF. For the CDR3, the DNA is TGTGCCAGCAGCTTAGGTAGCGCGGGAGGAGCGGTGCAGTACTTC.